This TCR beta chain was recorded in a study of blood T cell repertoires in COVID-19. About the research overall: The United States, Italy and Spain were the sources of the acute and convalescent COVID-19 samples. Nucleic acid was either cDNA or gDNA, and it came from T cells, B-cell-depleted T cells, or PBMCs.

Sequencing was performed with immunoSEQ multiplex PCR; in TCRdb, only in-frame clones are kept and a portion is missing. The sample shows 200,000 or so clones, roughly 89% of them seen only once. This receptor was obtained from a man in his 60s who had recovered from COVID-19. Sample: peripheral blood.

The CDR3 loop is CASSSAYEQYF. The CDR3, as DNA: TGTGCCAGCAGCTCCGCCTACGAGCAGTACTTC. The V gene is TRBV7-9, the J gene TRBJ2-7, with D unresolved. V was shortened by 4 bases and J by 2 bases, with 3 bases between the two germline ends. Germline V gene sequence: CDR1 SEHNR, CDR2 FQNEAQ (reference sequence). The CDR3 spans 11 residues.